These T cell receptor beta chains were read from a single sample in a study of blood T cell repertoires in COVID-19. Method: immunoSEQ multiplex PCR; TCRdb's copy keeps in-frame clones and lacks some. The sample yields around 130,000 clones, approximately 90% seen once. Sequenced: peripheral blood. All receptors derive from a man aged 50-59 years with active or convalescent COVID-19. The CDR3 runs from the conserved cysteine through the conserved F or W. A D gene is named only where the DNA matches it firmly.

V gene: TRBV28
J gene: TRBJ1-2
D gene: TRBD1
CDR3 DNA: TGTGCCAGCAGTTTGGGACAGGGGGCTTCTGGCTACACCTTC
CDR3 protein: CASSLGQGASGYTF

V gene: TRBV30
J gene: TRBJ1-2
D gene: .
CDR3 DNA: TGTGCCTGTGAGGAGGATAATGGCTATGGCTACACCTTC
CDR3 protein: CACEEDNGYGYTF

V gene: TRBV19
J gene: TRBJ1-1
D gene: TRBD1
CDR3 DNA: TGTGCCAGTATTCCTACAGGGGTCCTCACTGAAGCTTTCTTT
CDR3 protein: CASIPTGVLTEAFF

V gene: TRBV6-5
J gene: TRBJ1-2
D gene: .
CDR3 DNA: TGTGCCAGCAGTTACGTTGGGCAGTCCTATGGCTACACCTTC
CDR3 protein: CASSYVGQSYGYTF

V gene: TRBV6-2/TRBV6-3
J gene: TRBJ2-1
D gene: TRBD2
CDR3 DNA: TGTGCCAGCAGTTACTTCAACCGACTAGCAGGGGAGCAGTTCTTC
CDR3 protein: CASSYFNRLAGEQFF

V gene: TRBV27
J gene: TRBJ2-1
D gene: TRBD1
CDR3 DNA: TGTGCCAGCAGTTTATCTCAGGGGGTGGGTGAGCAGTTCTTC
CDR3 protein: CASSLSQGVGEQFF

V gene: TRBV28
J gene: TRBJ1-5
D gene: .
CDR3 DNA: TGTGCCAGCAGTTTATTAGGGGGTCAGCCCCAGCATTTT
CDR3 protein: CASSLLGGQPQHF

V gene: TRBV4-3
J gene: TRBJ2-2
D gene: TRBD1
CDR3 DNA: TGCGCCAGCAGCCAAGGGACAGGGGTGGCCGGGGAGCTGTTTTTT
CDR3 protein: CASSQGTGVAGELFF

V gene: TRBV27
J gene: TRBJ2-2
D gene: TRBD2
CDR3 DNA: TGTGCCAGCAGTTTACTAGCGGGAGAGGACACCGGGGAGCTGTTTTTT
CDR3 protein: CASSLLAGEDTGELFF

V gene: TRBV7-9
J gene: TRBJ2-2
D gene: .
CDR3 DNA: TGTGCCAGCAGCAAGGGGCCCCCGGTGCTGTTTTTT
CDR3 protein: CASSKGPPVLFF

V gene: TRBV5-6
J gene: TRBJ1-1
D gene: TRBD1
CDR3 DNA: TGTGCCAGCAGCTGGAACAGGGGGAACACTGAAGCTTTCTTT
CDR3 protein: CASSWNRGNTEAFF

V gene: TRBV18
J gene: TRBJ2-5
D gene: TRBD1
CDR3 DNA: TGTGCCAGCTCCCTCCAGGGACAGGGGAGGGCAGAGACCCAGTACTTC
CDR3 protein: CASSLQGQGRAETQYF

V gene: TRBV20-1
J gene: TRBJ2-3
D gene: .
CDR3 DNA: TGCAGTGCTAGTAGCGGAGGCACAGATACGCAGTATTTT
CDR3 protein: CSASSGGTDTQYF

V gene: TRBV18
J gene: TRBJ2-1
D gene: .
CDR3 DNA: TGTGCCAGCTCACCACTAGAAGACAATGAGCAGTTCTTC
CDR3 protein: CASSPLEDNEQFF

V gene: TRBV19
J gene: TRBJ2-5
D gene: .
CDR3 DNA: TGTGCCAGTAGTATTCAACTTCAAGAGACCCAGTACTTC
CDR3 protein: CASSIQLQETQYF

V gene: TRBV27
J gene: TRBJ2-5
D gene: .
CDR3 DNA: TGTGCCAGCAGTTTAGCACAGGGTGTAGAGACCCAGTACTTC
CDR3 protein: CASSLAQGVETQYF

V gene: TRBV7-8
J gene: TRBJ2-7
D gene: .
CDR3 DNA: TGTGCCAGCAGCCTAACATCCAGGGGTTACGAGCAGTACTTC
CDR3 protein: CASSLTSRGYEQYF

V gene: TRBV25-1
J gene: TRBJ2-1
D gene: .
CDR3 DNA: TGTGCCAGCAGTGGGCTGGACAATGAGCAGTTCTTC
CDR3 protein: CASSGLDNEQFF

V gene: TRBV3-1/TRBV3-2
J gene: TRBJ1-2
D gene: TRBD1
CDR3 DNA: TGTGCCAGCAGCCAAGACAGGGGGCAAGGCTACACCTTC
CDR3 protein: CASSQDRGQGYTF

V gene: TRBV9
J gene: TRBJ2-5
D gene: .
CDR3 DNA: TGTGCCAGCAGCCCCCGTTTAGTTAAAGAGACCCAGTACTTC
CDR3 protein: CASSPRLVKETQYF

V gene: TRBV6-2/TRBV6-3
J gene: TRBJ2-7
D gene: TRBD2
CDR3 DNA: TGTGCCAGCAGTCGGACTAGCAGGTACGAGCAGTACTTC
CDR3 protein: CASSRTSRYEQYF

V gene: TRBV27
J gene: TRBJ1-1
D gene: .
CDR3 DNA: TGTGCCAGCAGAATGTGGGGGCACACTGAAGCTTTCTTT
CDR3 protein: CASRMWGHTEAFF

V gene: TRBV9
J gene: TRBJ1-4
D gene: TRBD1
CDR3 DNA: TGTGCCAGCAGCCGACAGGGAGGATCACTGTTTTTT
CDR3 protein: CASSRQGGSLFF

V gene: TRBV29-1
J gene: TRBJ2-7
D gene: .
CDR3 DNA: TGCAGCGTTTACGAGCGGGTAGGCGAGCAGTACTTC
CDR3 protein: CSVYERVGEQYF

V gene: TRBV11-2
J gene: TRBJ1-6
D gene: .
CDR3 DNA: TGTGCCAGCAGCTTAGGGCCACAGGGCCTCACTAATTCACCCCTCCACTTT
CDR3 protein: CASSLGPQGLTNSPLHF